Below are 14 T cell receptor beta chains sequenced from a single sample in a study of human T cells and chemical hapten exposure. The time point is: healthy volunteer bleed at 2 weeks. Sequencing started from total RNA isolated from unfractionated whole blood. TCRdb re-derived calls from the RACE reads in MiXCR, one entry per CDR3 protein. The profile shows some 93,000 distinct CDR3 sequences, around 8.8% of them singletons. The sample consisted of whole blood. The receptors originated from a female donor in good health. Some clones in this sample may be carry-over from other donors' samples.

The chain recombines TRBV28 with TRBJ1-6; 8 positions match TRBD1. This CDR3 region has 14 residues. Looked up from germline, CDR1 is MDHEN and CDR2 is SYDVKM. Germline trimming cut 5 bases from V and 7 bases from J; bases unmatched to any gene: 4. The CDR3 DNA reads as TGTGCCAGCAGTGGACACAGGGGGAATTCACCCCTCCACTTT. Translating it yields CASSGHRGNSPLHF.

This clonotype was seen at least ten times. V usage is TRBV11-2 and J usage is TRBJ2-1; TRBD1 matches 9 bases. Germline CDR1 and CDR2: SGHAT and FQNNGV. J lost 6 bases, V lost 6 bases, and 15 bases had no gene match. The CDR3 runs to 17 residues. The CDR3 reads CASSLIRRTGAFNEQFF. CDR3 coding DNA: TGTGCCAGCAGTCTAATCCGTCGGACAGGGGCTTTCAATGAGCAGTTCTTC.

This clonotype occurred a few times. This chain links TRBV29-1 with TRBJ2-2; 11 bases line up with TRBD1. V was pared by 7 bases and J by 5 bases, with 9 bases of the junction left unmatched. This CDR3 is built from 15 residues. Germline values: CDR1 SQVTM, CDR2 ANQGSEA. The CDR3 coding sequence is TGCAGCGAGGTCCGGGACAGGGGGTATACCGGGGAGCTGTTTTTT. Translating it yields CSEVRDRGYTGELFF.

There are a few counts of this clonotype. This chain uses TRBV9 with TRBJ2-6; D might be TRBD2 (5 bases). The CDR3 has 15 residues. Germline-derived CDR1 and CDR2 are SGDLS and YYNGEE. Deletions cut 0 bases from V and 4 bases from J, with 8 bases between. Written as DNA, the CDR3 is TGTGCCAGCAGCGTAGACGGGGTAGGGGCCAACGTCCTGACTTTC. It codes for CASSVDGVGANVLTF. The full variable domain, rest sourced from reference TRBV9 and TRBJ2-6, is DSGVTQTPKHLITATGQRVTLRCSPRSGDLSVYWYQQSLDQGLQFLIQYYNGEERAKGNILERFSAQQFPDLHSELNLSSLELGDSALYFCASSVDGVGANVLTFGAGSRLTVL.

This clonotype occurred a few times. The V gene is TRBV5-1, the J gene TRBJ1-2; 10 bases line up with TRBD1. The CDR3 is 14 amino acids. In germline, CDR1 is SGHRS, CDR2 YFSETQ. V was pared by 4 bases and J by 3 bases, with 3 bases of the junction left unmatched. The CDR3 sequence is CASSQDRGDYGYTF. In DNA form, the CDR3 reads TGCGCCAGCAGCCAGGACAGGGGGGACTATGGCTACACCTTC.

This clonotype appeared a few times. This chain joins TRBV4-1 and TRBJ1-5; 8 bases fit TRBD1. This CDR3 has 18 residues. V lost 0 bases to trimming and J lost 6 bases; unmatched junction nucleotides: 13. Germline V lookup: CDR1 MGHRA, CDR2 YSYEKL. The CDR3 here is CASSQDATGDFRGQPQHF. The CDR3, as DNA: TGCGCCAGCAGCCAAGACGCGACAGGGGATTTTCGGGGTCAGCCCCAGCATTTT.

This clonotype was picked up many times. The rearrangement links TRBV6-1 to TRBJ1-5; 9 bases are a match to TRBD1. Losses at the gene ends were 3 bases for V and 2 bases for J; bases not matched to a gene: 5. The V gene's germline CDR1 is MNHNS and CDR2 SASEGT. This CDR3 spans 16 amino acids. CDR3 nucleotide sequence: TGTGCCAGCAGTGAGAGACAGGGGGTGCGCAATCAGCCCCAGCATTTT. Amino acid sequence: CASSERQGVRNQPQHF.

The sample holds many counts of this clonotype. V usage is TRBV6-6 and J usage is TRBJ1-2; 7 bases map to TRBD1. The J segment lost 4 bases and the V segment lost 7 bases, leaving 3 bases of the junction unmatched. CDR3 length: 12 residues. The germline gives CDR1 MNHNY, CDR2 SVGAGI (reference sequence). For the CDR3, the DNA is TGTGCCAGCATGCAGGGGGGCTATGGCTACACCTTC. Its protein is CASMQGGYGYTF.

This clonotype came up many times. The rearrangement uses TRBV4-1 and TRBJ2-1; 9 bases match TRBD2. CDR1 and CDR2 from the germline V gene are MGHRA and YSYEKL. The CDR3 is 18 amino acids. The V gene end was trimmed by 2 bases and the J gene end by 7 bases; junction bases not matched to a gene: 15. CDR3 in DNA: TGCGCCAGCAGCCAAAGGGGCGGGAGGGGGGAGGCCTGGAATGAGCAGTTCTTC. Its translation: CASSQRGGRGEAWNEQFF.

This clonotype turned up a few times. This chain joins TRBV6-2 or TRBV6-3 and TRBJ2-1; 10 bases line up with TRBD2. CDR1 is MNHEY, CDR2 SVGEGT, per germline. This CDR3 has 14 residues. Trimming took 8 bases from V and 8 from J; bases not matched to a gene: 9. The CDR3, as DNA: TGTGCCAGCTCATGGGCTAGCGGGAGCGATGAGCAGTTCTTC. It translates to CASSWASGSDEQFF.

In its sample, this clonotype was seen many times. This chain joins TRBV12-3 or TRBV12-4 and TRBJ1-1, with no clear D. This CDR3 spans 13 amino acids. Trimming cost V 6 bases and J 4 bases, with 12 bases left between them. The CDR3 DNA follows: TGTGCCAGCAGACCCACGGGTACCACTGAAGCTTTCTTT. It codes for CASRPTGTTEAFF.

A few counts support this clonotype. The chain links TRBV10-3 to TRBJ2-3, with 10 bases fitting TRBD2. The trim removed 11 bases at V and 2 bases at J, leaving 7 bases unmatched. The CDR3 consists of 14 residues. The germline CDR1 and CDR2 sequences are ENHRY and SYGVKD. The CDR3 bases are TGTGCCTCAAAGCGGGAGGGCCACACAGATACGCAGTATTTT. This encodes CASKREGHTDTQYF.

This clonotype was recorded many times. The chain links TRBV4-2 to TRBJ2-5; TRBD1 agrees at 9 bases. V gave up 8 bases and J gave up 2 bases; unmatched junction bases: 9. The CDR3 has 15 amino acids. CDR1 is LGHNA and CDR2 is YNFKEQ in the germline V gene. CDR3 DNA sequence: TGTGCCAGCGCAATGGGACAGGGCAGGCAAGAGACCCAGTACTTC. Translation: CASAMGQGRQETQYF.

This clonotype was recorded many times. The chain carries TRBV7-2 and TRBJ2-3; TRBD1 matches at 9 bases. The CDR3 runs to 15 residues. With V trimmed by 2 bases and J by 5 bases, 5 bases remained unmatched. Germline V gives CDR1 SGHTA, CDR2 FQGNSA. CDR3 bases: TGTGCCAGCAGCTTAACGGGACAGGGATTAGATACGCAGTATTTT. This translates into CASSLTGQGLDTQYF.